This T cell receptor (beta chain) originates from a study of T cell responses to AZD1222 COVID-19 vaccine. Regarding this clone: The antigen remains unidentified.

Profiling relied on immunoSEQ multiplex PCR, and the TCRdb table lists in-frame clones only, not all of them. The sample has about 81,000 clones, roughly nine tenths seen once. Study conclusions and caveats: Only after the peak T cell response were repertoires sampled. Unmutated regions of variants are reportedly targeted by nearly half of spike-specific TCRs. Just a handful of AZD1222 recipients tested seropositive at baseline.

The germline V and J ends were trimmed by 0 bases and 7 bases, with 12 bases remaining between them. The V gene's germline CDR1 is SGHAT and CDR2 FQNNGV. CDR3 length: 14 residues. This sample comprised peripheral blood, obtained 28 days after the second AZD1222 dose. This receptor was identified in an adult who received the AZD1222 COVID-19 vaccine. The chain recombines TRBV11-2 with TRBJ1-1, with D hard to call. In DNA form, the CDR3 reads TGTGCCAGCAGCTTAGAGACTAGGACTGATGAAGCTTTCTTT. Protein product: CASSLETRTDEAFF.